The following is a TCR beta chain sequence with its context. CDR1 is SGHRS and CDR2 is YFSETQ in the germline V gene. The CDR3 covers 14 residues. Trimming shortened V by 4 bases and J by 0 bases, and 7 bases separated the two germline ends. TCRdb's copy holds only in-frame clones and misses some; the assay was immunoSEQ multiplex PCR. The sample holds around 58,000 clones, around 90% seen once. These data belong to a study of technical replicates of blood from a handful of donors. Sequenced material: PBMCs. The receptor's source is a human donor in good health. Some clones in this sample may be carry-over from other donors' samples. J is TRBJ1-4 and V is TRBV5-1; D remains unclear. The DNA for the CDR3 is TGCGCCAGCAGCGTGGCAACAACTAATGAAAAACTGTTTTTT. Protein sequence: CASSVATTNEKLFF. The complete variable domain, with remaining parts taken from reference TRBV5-1 and TRBJ1-4, reads KAGVTQTPRYLIKTRGQQVTLSCSPISGHRSVSWYQQTPGQGLQFLFEYFSETQRNKGNFPGRFSGRQFSNSRSEMNVSTLELGDSALYLCASSVATTNEKLFFGSGTQLSVL.